This T cell receptor beta chain emerged from a study of T cell changes during pregnancy in multiple sclerosis. The V end lost 4 bases, the J end lost 4 bases, and 14 bases lay between the germline ends. CDR3 length: 16 amino acids. Germline assignment: CDR1 SGHTA and CDR2 FQGTGA. Measured with immunoSEQ multiplex PCR; TCRdb has only the in-frame clones, and not every one. The sample yields about 35,000 clones, more than 85% seen once. Sequencing was performed on CD4+ T cells from peripheral blood mononuclear cells, taken in the second trimester of pregnancy. This clonotype was obtained from a female donor with multiple sclerosis, enrolled in a pregnancy study. This chain uses TRBV7-3 with TRBJ2-6; D is possibly TRBD2 (5 bases). The CDR3 region has the DNA TGTGCCAGCAGCTCCACGCGGGCTTCAGGGGCCAACGTCCTGACTTTC. This encodes CASSSTRASGANVLTF.